The entry below describes one TCR beta chain. What it binds is not known. Investigators isolated RNA and reverse transcribed it into cDNA to act as the sequencing template. The repertoire was sequenced with immunoSEQ multiplex PCR; TCRdb's copy has only in-frame clones and lacks some. The data show 150,000 or so clones, with 87% seen just once and around 15% held by the top ten. The CDR3 covers 12 residues. Germline lookup yields CDR1 SQVTM and CDR2 ANQGSEA. V was trimmed by 7 bases and J by 1 base, leaving 10 bases between them. The data are from a study of CD8+ T cells in alopecia areata. Whole-study context: A regimen of oral tofacitinib, 5 to 10 mg twice daily, was given to treated patients. General study points: Patients shared TCRs less clearly than mice did, possibly owing to HLA.

The chain employs TRBV29-1 and TRBJ1-1; D unclear. This TCR was sampled from a human donor with alopecia areata. This specimen was CD8+ T cells sorted from blood, taken at week 0. CDR3 sequence (DNA): TGCAGCGGTCAACTGGAGAACACTGAAGCTTTCTTT. It translates to CSGQLENTEAFF.